This T cell receptor beta chain originates from a study of sequential checkpoint blockade in melanoma. In the study overall: Arm A got nivolumab then ipilimumab; arm B the reverse, 1:1. Both treatment sequences were followed by maintenance nivolumab.

Details on this clone: The junction departs from the called germline gene at one end, perhaps through a read error.

Sequencing was performed with immunoSEQ multiplex PCR; in TCRdb, only in-frame clones are kept and a portion is missing. The sample consists of 16,000 or so clones, approximately 80% of them appearing once. The CDR3 contains 14 residues. Per germline, CDR1 SGHAT and CDR2 FQDESV (reference sequence). Regarding treatment: randomized to nivolumab then ipilimumab (arm A) or the reverse (arm B). PBMC sorting kept live CD3+CD8+ cells without CD19 or CD56. The source was CD8+ T cells sorted from blood (inferred from file names), collected from a patient given nivolumab and ipilimumab in sequence. This TCR came from a human donor with melanoma. The chain links TRBV11-1 to TRBJ1-1; D unresolved. The CDR3 loop is CASSLATTKPEAFF. The CDR3 DNA follows: TGTGCCAGCAGCCTAGCAACAACGAAACCCGAAGCTTTCTTT. The full variable domain, its missing parts supplied by reference TRBV11-1 and TRBJ1-1, is EAEVAQSPRYKITEKSQAVAFWCDPISGHATLYWYRQILGQGPELLVQFQDESVVDDSQLPKDRFSAERLKGVDSTLKIQPAELGDSAMYLCASSLATTKPEAFFGQGTRLTVV.